The 9 T cell receptor beta chains below come from one sample, sequenced in a study of cytomegalovirus exposure and HLA in healthy donors. PCR primers comprised 60 Vbeta and 13 Jbeta primers. The method was immunoSEQ multiplex PCR; TCRdb's version includes in-frame clones alone and lacks a portion of them. The data show fewer than 250,000 clones, with approximately 82% seen just once and approximately 0.6% held by the top ten. Sequencing was performed on PBMCs. The receptor set was obtained from a man younger than 35 in good health and CMV-seronegative.

This clone was counted between two and nine times. The genes are TRBV7-9 and TRBJ2-2; tentative D call: TRBD2 (6 bases). CDR1 and CDR2 from the germline V gene are SEHNR and FQNEAQ (reference sequence). V lost 5 bases to trimming and J lost 13 bases, with 14 bases between them. CDR3 length equals 12 residues. This CDR3 reads CASSRGALGLFF. As DNA, the CDR3 is TGTGCCAGCAGCCGCGGGGCCTTAGGGCTGTTTTTT.

The chain combines TRBV6-1 with TRBJ2-7; D call uncertain. Germline assignment: CDR1 MNHNS and CDR2 SASEGT. The CDR3 spans 14 residues. V lost 3 bases and J lost 0, with 9 bases in between. CDR3 loop: CASSDSFRSYEQYF. For the CDR3, the DNA is TGTGCCAGCAGTGACAGTTTCCGCTCCTACGAGCAGTACTTC.

V gene TRBV5-1 combines with J gene TRBJ1-3; 7 bases agree with TRBD1. The germline V gene has CDR1 SGHRS and CDR2 YFSETQ. The ends lost 0 bases at V and 7 bases at J; junction bases unmatched: 7. This CDR3 comprises 15 residues. The CDR3 reads CASSLEGGLGNTIYF. CDR3 DNA: TGCGCCAGCAGCTTGGAAGGGGGCTTGGGTAACACCATATATTTT.

The V gene is TRBV5-1, the J gene TRBJ1-4, with D tentatively TRBD1 (5 bases). CDR1 is SGHRS, CDR2 YFSETQ, per germline. The V and J ends lost 0 bases and 7 bases respectively, with 13 bases between them. The CDR3 has 15 amino acids. The CDR3 region has the DNA TGCGCCAGCAGCTTGGGTGTCGTCAGGGCTGAAAAACTGTTTTTT. As protein: CASSLGVVRAEKLFF.

The CDR3 DNA reads TGCGCCAGCAGCTTATTTCGGGGGGGACCGAGCTCCTACGAGCAGTACTTC. It encodes CASSLFRGGPSSYEQYF. This chain links TRBV5-1 with TRBJ2-7; TRBD2 agrees at 8 bases. This CDR3 is 17 amino acids long. Germline trimming cut 2 bases from V and 0 bases from J; bases unmatched to any gene: 10. Germline assignment: CDR1 SGHRS and CDR2 YFSETQ. Full variable domain (remainder filled in from reference TRBV5-1 and TRBJ2-7): KAGVTQTPRYLIKTRGQQVTLSCSPISGHRSVSWYQQTPGQGLQFLFEYFSETQRNKGNFPGRFSGRQFSNSRSEMNVSTLELGDSALYLCASSLFRGGPSSYEQYFGPGTRLTVT.

V usage is TRBV9 and J usage is TRBJ2-7, with D uncertain. Looked up from germline, CDR1 is SGDLS and CDR2 is YYNGEE. The CDR3 runs to 13 residues. Between the trimmed V and J ends, which lost 0 bases and 6 bases, there was a span of 10 bases. In DNA form, the CDR3 reads TGTGCCAGCAGCGTAGATGTTGGCTCCGAGCAGTACTTC. Protein sequence: CASSVDVGSEQYF.

The chain joins TRBV19 to TRBJ2-7; 7 nucleotides line up with TRBD2. CDR1 is LNHDA, CDR2 SQIVND, per germline (reference sequence). The ends lost 3 bases at V and 2 bases at J; junction bases unmatched: 4. The CDR3 is made up of 14 amino acids. CDR3 sequence reads: CASSIGTTPYEQYF. CDR3 DNA: TGTGCCAGTAGTATTGGGACTACCCCCTACGAGCAGTACTTC.

J is TRBJ1-3 and V is TRBV6-1, with D maybe TRBD1 (5 bases). Trimming removed 1 base at V and 4 bases at J, with 11 bases between. The CDR3 runs 15 residues. Germline V gene data show CDR1 as MNHNS and CDR2 as SASEGT. As DNA, the CDR3 is TGTGCCAGCAGTGAAGGGAAGACAGTCGGAAACACCATATATTTT. Translation gives CASSEGKTVGNTIYF.

V is TRBV7-9 and J is TRBJ2-1; TRBD2 matches 11 bases. CDR3 length: 18 amino acids. V lost 1 base, J lost 2 bases, and 7 bases stayed unmatched. The germline gives CDR1 SEHNR, CDR2 FQNEAQ (reference sequence). CDR3 sequence (DNA): TGTGCCAGCAGCTTAGGGCTAGCGGGAGGTCATACCTACAATGAGCAGTTCTTC. Its protein is CASSLGLAGGHTYNEQFF.